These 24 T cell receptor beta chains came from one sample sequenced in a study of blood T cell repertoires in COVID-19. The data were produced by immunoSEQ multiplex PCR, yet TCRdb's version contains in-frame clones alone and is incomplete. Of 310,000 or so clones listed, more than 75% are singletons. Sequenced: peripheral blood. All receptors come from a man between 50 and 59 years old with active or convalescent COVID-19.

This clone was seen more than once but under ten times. The CDR3 sequence is CASNRLADETQYF. The DNA of the CDR3 is TGTGCCAGCAATCGCCTAGCGGACGAGACCCAGTACTTC. The J gene is TRBJ2-5, the V gene TRBV12-3 or TRBV12-4, with 7 positions matching TRBD2. This CDR3 has 13 amino acids. V shed 7 bases, J shed 5 bases, and the junction held 7 bases outside the gene matches.

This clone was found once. The CDR3 sequence is CASSPGQGANYGYTF. The CDR3 DNA follows: TGTGCCAGTAGTCCAGGACAGGGGGCAAACTATGGCTACACCTTC. V gene TRBV19 combines with J gene TRBJ1-2; 11 bases map to TRBD1. Germline loops: CDR1 LNHDA, CDR2 SQIVND (reference sequence). Trimming took 5 bases from V and 2 from J; bases not matched to a gene: 4. CDR3 length: 15 amino acids.

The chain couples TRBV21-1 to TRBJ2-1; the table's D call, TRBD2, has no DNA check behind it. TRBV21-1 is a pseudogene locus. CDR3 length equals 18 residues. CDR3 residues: CASSKGGERGIFYNEQFF. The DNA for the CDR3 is TGTGCCAGCAGCAAAGGTGGCGAGCGGGGGATCTTCTACAATGAGCAGTTCTTC.

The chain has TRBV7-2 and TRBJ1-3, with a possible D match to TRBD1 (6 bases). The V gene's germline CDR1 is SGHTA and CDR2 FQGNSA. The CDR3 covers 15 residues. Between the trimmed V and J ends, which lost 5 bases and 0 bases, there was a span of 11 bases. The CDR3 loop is CASSVDRLSGNTIYF. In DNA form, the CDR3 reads TGTGCCAGCAGCGTTGACAGGCTCTCTGGAAACACCATATATTTT.

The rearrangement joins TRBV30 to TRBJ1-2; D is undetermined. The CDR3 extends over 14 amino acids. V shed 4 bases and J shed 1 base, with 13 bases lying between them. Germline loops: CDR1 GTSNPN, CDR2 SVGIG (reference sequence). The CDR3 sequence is CAWKYGPNNYGYTF. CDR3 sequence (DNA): TGTGCCTGGAAATACGGTCCGAATAACTATGGCTACACCTTC.

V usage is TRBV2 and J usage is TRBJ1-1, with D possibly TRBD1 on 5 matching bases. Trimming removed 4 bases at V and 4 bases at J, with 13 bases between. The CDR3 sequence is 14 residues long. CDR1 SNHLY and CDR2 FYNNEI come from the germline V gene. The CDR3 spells CASSGSGGTTEAFF. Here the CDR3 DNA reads TGTGCCAGCAGTGGATCTGGAGGGACCACTGAAGCTTTCTTT.

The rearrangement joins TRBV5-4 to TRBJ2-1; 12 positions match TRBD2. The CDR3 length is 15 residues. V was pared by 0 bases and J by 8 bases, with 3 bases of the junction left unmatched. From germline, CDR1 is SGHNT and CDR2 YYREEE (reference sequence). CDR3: CASSLGLAGVYEQFF. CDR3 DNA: TGTGCCAGCAGCTTGGGACTAGCGGGGGTGTATGAGCAGTTCTTC.

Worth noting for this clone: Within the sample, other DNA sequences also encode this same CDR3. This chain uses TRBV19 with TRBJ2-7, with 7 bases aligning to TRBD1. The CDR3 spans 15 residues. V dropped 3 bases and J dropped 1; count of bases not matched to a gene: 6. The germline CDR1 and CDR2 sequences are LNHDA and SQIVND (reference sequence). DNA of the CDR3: TGTGCCAGTAGTATCTCTGGCAGGGGGTCCTACGAGCAGTACTTC. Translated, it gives CASSISGRGSYEQYF.

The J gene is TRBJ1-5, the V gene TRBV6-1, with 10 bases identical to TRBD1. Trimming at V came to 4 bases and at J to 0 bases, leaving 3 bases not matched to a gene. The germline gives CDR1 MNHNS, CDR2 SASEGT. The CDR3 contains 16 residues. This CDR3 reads CASSGRDRGSNQPQHF. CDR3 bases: TGTGCCAGCAGTGGCCGGGACAGGGGTAGCAATCAGCCCCAGCATTTT.

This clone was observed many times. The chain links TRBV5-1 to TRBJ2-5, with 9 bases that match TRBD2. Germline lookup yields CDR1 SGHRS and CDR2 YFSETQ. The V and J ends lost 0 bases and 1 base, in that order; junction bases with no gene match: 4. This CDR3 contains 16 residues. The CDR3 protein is CASSLGASGAQETQYF. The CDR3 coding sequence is TGCGCCAGCAGCTTGGGGGCTAGCGGGGCCCAAGAGACCCAGTACTTC.

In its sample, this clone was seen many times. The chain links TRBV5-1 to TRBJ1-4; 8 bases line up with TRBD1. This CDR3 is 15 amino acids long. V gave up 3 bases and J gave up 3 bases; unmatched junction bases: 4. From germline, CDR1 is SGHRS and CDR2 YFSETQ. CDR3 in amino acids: CASSSGTGPNEKLFF. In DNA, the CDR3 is TGCGCCAGCAGCTCGGGGACAGGCCCTAATGAAAAACTGTTTTTT.

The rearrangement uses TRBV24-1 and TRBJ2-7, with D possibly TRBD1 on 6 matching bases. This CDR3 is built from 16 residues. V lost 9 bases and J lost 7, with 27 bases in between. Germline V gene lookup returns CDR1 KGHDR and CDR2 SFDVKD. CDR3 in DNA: TGTGCCACCGGGGGCTCGGCCCAGGGGCGATCGGGAGAGCAGTACTTC. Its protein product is CATGGSAQGRSGEQYF.

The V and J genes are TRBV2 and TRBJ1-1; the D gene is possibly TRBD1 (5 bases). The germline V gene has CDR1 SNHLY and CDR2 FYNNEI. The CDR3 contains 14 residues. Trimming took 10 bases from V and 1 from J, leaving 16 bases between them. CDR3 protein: CATRRQGRNTEAFF. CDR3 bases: TGTGCCACGAGGCGGCAGGGCCGGAACACTGAAGCTTTCTTT.

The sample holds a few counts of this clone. Here the CDR3 reads CASSSQQVNTEAFF. CDR3 coding DNA: TGTGCCAGCAGCTCCCAACAGGTGAACACTGAAGCTTTCTTT. The J gene is TRBJ1-1, the V gene TRBV5-4; D is possibly TRBD1 (5 bases). CDR3 length equals 14 residues. V shed 3 bases and J shed 0 bases, with 9 bases lying between them. Per germline, CDR1 SGHNT and CDR2 YYREEE (reference sequence).

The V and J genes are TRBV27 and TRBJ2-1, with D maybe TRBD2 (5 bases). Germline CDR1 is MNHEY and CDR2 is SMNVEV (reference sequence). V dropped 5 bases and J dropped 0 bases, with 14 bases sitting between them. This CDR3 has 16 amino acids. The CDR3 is CASSPTRRSSYNEQFF. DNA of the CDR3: TGTGCCAGCAGTCCGACTCGGAGGAGCTCCTACAATGAGCAGTTCTTC.

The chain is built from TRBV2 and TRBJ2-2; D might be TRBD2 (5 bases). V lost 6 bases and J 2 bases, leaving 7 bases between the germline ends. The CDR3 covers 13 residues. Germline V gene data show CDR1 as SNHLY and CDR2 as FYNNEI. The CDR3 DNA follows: TGTGCCAGCAGGGACTTTAACACCGGGGAGCTGTTTTTT. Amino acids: CASRDFNTGELFF.

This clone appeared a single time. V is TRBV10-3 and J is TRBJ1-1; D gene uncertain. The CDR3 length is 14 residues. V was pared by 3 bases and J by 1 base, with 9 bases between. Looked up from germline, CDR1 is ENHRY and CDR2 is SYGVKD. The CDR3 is CAISDRGTNTEAFF. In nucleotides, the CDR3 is TGTGCCATCAGTGATAGAGGCACGAACACTGAAGCTTTCTTT.

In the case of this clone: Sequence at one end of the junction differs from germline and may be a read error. CDR3 amino acids: CASSLTSGYTDTQYF. CDR3 nucleotides: TGTGCTAGCAGCTTGACTAGCGGATACACAGATACGCAGTATTTT. This rearrangement joins TRBV7-7 to TRBJ2-3, with 9 nucleotides matching TRBD2. This CDR3 is built from 15 residues. Germline V lookup: CDR1 SSHAT, CDR2 FNYEAQ (reference sequence).

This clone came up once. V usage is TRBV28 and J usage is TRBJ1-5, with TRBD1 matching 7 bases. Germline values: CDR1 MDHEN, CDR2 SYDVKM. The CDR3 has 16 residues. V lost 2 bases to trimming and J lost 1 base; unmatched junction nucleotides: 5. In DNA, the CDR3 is TGTGCCAGCAGTTTACTACAGGGGTGGAGCAATCAGCCCCAGCATTTT. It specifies CASSLLQGWSNQPQHF.

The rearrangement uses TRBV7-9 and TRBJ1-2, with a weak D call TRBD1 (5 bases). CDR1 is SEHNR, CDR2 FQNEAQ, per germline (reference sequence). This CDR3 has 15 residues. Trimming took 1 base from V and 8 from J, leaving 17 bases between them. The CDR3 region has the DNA TGTGCCAGCAGCTTAGGACAGCTCCTACTCTGGGGCTACACCTTC. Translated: CASSLGQLLLWGYTF. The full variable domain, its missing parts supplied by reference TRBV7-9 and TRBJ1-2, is DTGVSQNPRHKITKRGQNVTFRCDPISEHNRLYWYRQTLGQGPEFLTYFQNEAQLEKSRLLSDRFSAERPKGSFSTLEIQRTEQGDSAMYLCASSLGQLLLWGYTFGSGTRLTVV.

This CDR3 is CASSLGTGSYEQYF. In DNA, the CDR3 is TGTGCCAGCAGTTTGGGGACAGGGTCCTACGAGCAGTACTTC. The V and J genes are TRBV27 and TRBJ2-7, with 9 bases that match TRBD1. CDR3 length: 14 residues. The V and J ends lost 3 bases and 1 base, in that order; junction bases with no gene match: 1. Germline CDR1 MNHEY, CDR2 SMNVEV (reference sequence).

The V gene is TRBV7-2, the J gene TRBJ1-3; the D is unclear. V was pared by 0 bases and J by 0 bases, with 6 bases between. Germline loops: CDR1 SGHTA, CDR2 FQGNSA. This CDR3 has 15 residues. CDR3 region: CASSLAAISGNTIYF. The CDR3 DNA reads TGTGCCAGCAGCTTAGCGGCAATCTCTGGAAACACCATATATTTT.

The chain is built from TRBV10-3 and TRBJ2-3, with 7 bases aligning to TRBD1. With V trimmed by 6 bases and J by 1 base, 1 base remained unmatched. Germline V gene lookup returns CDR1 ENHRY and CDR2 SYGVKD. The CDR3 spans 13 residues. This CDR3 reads CAISGQGTDTQYF. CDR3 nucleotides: TGTGCCATCAGCGGACAGGGCACAGATACGCAGTATTTT.

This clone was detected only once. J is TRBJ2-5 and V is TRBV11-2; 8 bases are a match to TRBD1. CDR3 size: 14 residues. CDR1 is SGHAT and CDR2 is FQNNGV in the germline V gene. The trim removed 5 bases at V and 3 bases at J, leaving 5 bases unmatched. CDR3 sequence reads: CASSRTGPKETQYF. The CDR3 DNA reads TGTGCCAGCAGCCGGACAGGGCCGAAAGAGACCCAGTACTTC.